This T cell receptor (beta chain) was documented in a study of blood T cell repertoires in COVID-19 (dated by TCRdb to the early 2020s). In the study overall: Samples covering the acute and convalescent phases of COVID-19 were provided by collaborators in the United States, Italy and Spain. The dataset comprised deeply sampled blood TCRbeta repertoires from subjects exposed to, actively infected with, or recovered from COVID-19. A freely available public database, intended as a resource for researchers studying the immune response to SARS-CoV-2, is where the repertoires were released. HLA class I and class II types, where available, came from metadata supplied by the sample provider rather than from assay-based typing. Nearly every sample came with metadata listing a de-identified subject ID, COVID-19 status, age in years and sex. Samples came from the ongoing ImmuneRACE study (first 160 participants) plus 1,254 subjects from 6 global collaborators. The prospective study material was composed of cDNA or gDNA derived from T cells, B-cell-depleted T cells, or PBMCs.

In this sample, this clone turned up a few times. What this receptor recognizes is not known. No clone much larger than this one lies a single base away; base qualities are absent. TCRbeta CDR3 regions were amplified from genomic DNA by means of the immunoSEQ Assay, a bias-controlled multiplex PCR. The original methods were these. The number of nucleated cells in each sample was estimated by amplification of reference gene primers within the assay. To quantify the absolute abundance of each unique TCRbeta CDR3 rearrangement, sequence reads were collapsed and filtered. For each sample, productive Simpson clonality was calculated by taking the square root of Simpson's diversity index across productive rearrangements. Not all clones reach the TCRdb copy of this immuneACCESS table, which keeps in-frame sequences only. Checked studies attribute under half of the gap to unresolved V genes and leave the rest unexplained. The V and J calls and clone size are taken from that table; D and trimming were inferred from the DNA. This sample is represented by about 98,000 clones; approximately 80% of them were singletons. Jointly, the top ten make up over 3.5% of the sample.

What the research found in general, with its limitations: Clinical and demographic metadata were provided uncurated, with the amount varying by source and participant.

Collaborating institutions collected whole blood in K2EDTA tubes following their own protocols. For TCRbeta analysis, collaborators shipped samples in one of three forms: frozen whole blood, isolated PBMCs, or DNA extracted from either of those sample types. Sequenced material: peripheral blood. The receptor comes from a man in his sixties with acute or convalescent COVID-19.

The encoded CDR3 is CASTLLAGVPDTQYF. The DNA is as follows: TGTGCCAGCACTCTACTAGCGGGAGTACCAGATACGCAGTATTTT. The receptor chain draws on TRBV6-6 and TRBJ2-3; 11 bases in the junction line up with TRBD2. The CDR3 spans 15 residues, from the cysteine through the phenylalanine. CDR3 DNA is the only sequence kept; it has 45 bases, read in frame from the first base. The V end gives up 7 bases and the J end 4 bases, leaving 7 bases in the junction not matched to a gene. The germline V gene (reference sequence) supplies CDR1 MNHNY and CDR2 SVGAGI.